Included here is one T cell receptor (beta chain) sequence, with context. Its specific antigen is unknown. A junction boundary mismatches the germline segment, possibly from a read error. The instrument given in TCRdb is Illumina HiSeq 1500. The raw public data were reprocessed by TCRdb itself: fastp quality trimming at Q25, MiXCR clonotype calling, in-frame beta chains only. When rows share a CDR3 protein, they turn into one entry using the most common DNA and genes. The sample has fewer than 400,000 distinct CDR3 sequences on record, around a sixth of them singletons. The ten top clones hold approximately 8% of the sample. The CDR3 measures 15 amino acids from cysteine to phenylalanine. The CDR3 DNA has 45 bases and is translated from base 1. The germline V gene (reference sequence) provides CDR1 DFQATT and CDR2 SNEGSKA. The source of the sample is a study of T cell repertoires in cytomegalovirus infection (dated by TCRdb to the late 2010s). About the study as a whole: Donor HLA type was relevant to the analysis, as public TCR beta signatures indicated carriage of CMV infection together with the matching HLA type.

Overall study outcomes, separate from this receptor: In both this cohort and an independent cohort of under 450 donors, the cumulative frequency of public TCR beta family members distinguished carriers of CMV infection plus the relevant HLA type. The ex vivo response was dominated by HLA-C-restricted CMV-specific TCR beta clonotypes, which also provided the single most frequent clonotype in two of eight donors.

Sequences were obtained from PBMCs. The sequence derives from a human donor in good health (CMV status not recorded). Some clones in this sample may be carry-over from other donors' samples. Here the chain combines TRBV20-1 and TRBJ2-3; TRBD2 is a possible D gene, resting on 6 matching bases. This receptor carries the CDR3 CSARGAGSGTDTQYF. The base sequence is TGCAGTGCGAGAGGGGCGGGGTCGGGGACAGATACGCAGTATTTT.